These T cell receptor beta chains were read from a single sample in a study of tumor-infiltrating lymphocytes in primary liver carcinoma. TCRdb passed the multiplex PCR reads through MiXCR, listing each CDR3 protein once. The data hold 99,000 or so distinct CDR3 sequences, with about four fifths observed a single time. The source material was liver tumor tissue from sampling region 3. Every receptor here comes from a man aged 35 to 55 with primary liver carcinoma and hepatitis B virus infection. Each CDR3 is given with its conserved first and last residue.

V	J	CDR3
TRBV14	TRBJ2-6	CACGQGAAGANVLTF
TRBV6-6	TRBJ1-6	CASSLSERGLGSPLHF
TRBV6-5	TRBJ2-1	CASSYLTSSNEQFF
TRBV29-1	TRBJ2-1	CIVLRTGVKSEQFF
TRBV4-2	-	CASGQAPDLQHEQFF
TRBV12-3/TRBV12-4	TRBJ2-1	CASSLLTLDSDQFF
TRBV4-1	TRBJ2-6	CASSHVWAKVLTF
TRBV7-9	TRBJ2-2	CASSAETGMAGELLF
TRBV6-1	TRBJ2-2	CPSSIEVGAPRELFF
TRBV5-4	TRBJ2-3	CASSLLAGGLTDMQYF
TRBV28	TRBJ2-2	CASSAQNTGELFF
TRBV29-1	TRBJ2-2	CSATDGGDFNTGEPFF
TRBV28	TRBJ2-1	CASSRTFSSYDEQFF
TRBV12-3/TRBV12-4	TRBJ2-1	CASSLISGRGNEQFF
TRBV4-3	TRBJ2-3	CASSQDHGADMQYF
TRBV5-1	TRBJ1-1	CASSLVGGARTETFF
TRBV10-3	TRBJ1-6	CAINRGDSPRHF
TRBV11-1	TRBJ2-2	CAFGFWDTGELFF
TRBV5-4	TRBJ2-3	CASTSFLASTDTQYF
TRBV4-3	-	CASSQGRSGFHNEQYF
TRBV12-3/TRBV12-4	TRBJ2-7	CASSPSGGPYEQYF
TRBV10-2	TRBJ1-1	CARRLTVNIEAFF
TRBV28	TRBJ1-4	CASSSTGTEGLNEKLFF
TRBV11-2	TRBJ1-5	CARGQGPRGPQHF
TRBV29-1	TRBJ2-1	CSFFLTDEQLF
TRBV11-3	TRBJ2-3	CASSPRGGGTNTQYF
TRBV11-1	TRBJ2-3	CVSSSGGNSVGARTDKQYF
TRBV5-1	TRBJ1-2	CASSSPSTGTGEGNYGYTF
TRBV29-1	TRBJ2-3	CCVAGVDGRSTDMQYF
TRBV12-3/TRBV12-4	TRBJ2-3	CASSPGTSGIGDTQYF
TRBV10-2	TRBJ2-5	CVSKTSTLTQYF
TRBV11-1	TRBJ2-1	CSSSPRRYNVQFF
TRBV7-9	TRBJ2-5	CATGLSRGEETQYF
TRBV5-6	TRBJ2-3	CVSSSGTSGTDTQYF
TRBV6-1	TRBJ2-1	CANTLIWGGPGHEQFF
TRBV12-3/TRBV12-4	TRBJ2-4	CASSLDGMGAKNIQYF
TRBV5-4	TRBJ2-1	CANSSTAVSSYNEQFF
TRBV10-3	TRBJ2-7	CATLTSGGVYEQYF
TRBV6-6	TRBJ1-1	CASSTRGTTETFF
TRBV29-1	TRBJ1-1	CSVGAGWGMNTEAFF
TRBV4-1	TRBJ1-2	CASSQEGYPPAAQPTYDYTF
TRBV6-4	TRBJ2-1	CVSHLTSSYNEQFF
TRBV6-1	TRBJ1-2	CTSSEGRPNYGYTF
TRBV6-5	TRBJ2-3	CASSSLPLSGGTDTPYF
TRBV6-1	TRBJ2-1	CASSEERGIEQYF
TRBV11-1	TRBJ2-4	CASSLPGTSWTKNIQYF
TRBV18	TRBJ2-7	CASSLTDRYIREQYF
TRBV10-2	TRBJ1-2	CVSNEQGADYGYTF
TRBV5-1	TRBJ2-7	CASTLNQRRLAGLSYEQYF
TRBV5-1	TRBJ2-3	CASSFNDNTDTQYF
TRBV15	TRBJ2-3	CATSKGSGRELDTQYF
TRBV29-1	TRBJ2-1	CRVEGRQRAHPSYNEQFF
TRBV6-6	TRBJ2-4	CVSLNPLEARIQNF
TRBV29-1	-	CSVLMGGGDTQHF
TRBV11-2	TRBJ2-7	CASGLRWTGEDEYYF
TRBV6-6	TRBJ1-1	CASSTGGTIETFF
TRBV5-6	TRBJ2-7	CASSLWGSSYDQYF
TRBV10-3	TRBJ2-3	CAIRGASDVTDTQYF
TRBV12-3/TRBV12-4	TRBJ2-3	CASRLGHTPSADTQYF